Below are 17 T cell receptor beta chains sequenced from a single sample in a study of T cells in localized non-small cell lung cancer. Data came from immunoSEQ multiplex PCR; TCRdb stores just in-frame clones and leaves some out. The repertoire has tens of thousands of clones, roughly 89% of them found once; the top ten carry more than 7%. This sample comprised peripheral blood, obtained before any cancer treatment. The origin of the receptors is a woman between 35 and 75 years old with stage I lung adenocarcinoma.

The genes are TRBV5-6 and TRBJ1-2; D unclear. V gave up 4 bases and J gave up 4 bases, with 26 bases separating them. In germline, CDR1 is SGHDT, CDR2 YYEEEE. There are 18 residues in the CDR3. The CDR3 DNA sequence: TGTGCCAGCAGCACCCCGGGAAGCCCGAGCCTGGTTGTCTATGGCTACACCTTC. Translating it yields CASSTPGSPSLVVYGYTF.

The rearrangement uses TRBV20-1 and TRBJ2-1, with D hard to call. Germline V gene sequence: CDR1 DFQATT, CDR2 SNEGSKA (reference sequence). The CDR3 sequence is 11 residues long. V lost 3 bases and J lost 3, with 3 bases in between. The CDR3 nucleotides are TGCAGTGCTAGGAACTACAATGAGCAGTTCTTC. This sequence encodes CSARNYNEQFF.

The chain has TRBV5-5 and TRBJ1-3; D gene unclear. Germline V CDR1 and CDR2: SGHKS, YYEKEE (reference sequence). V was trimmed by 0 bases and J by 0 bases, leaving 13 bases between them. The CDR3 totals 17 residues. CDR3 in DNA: TGTGCCAGCAGCTTGGATGGCGCCGGGCACTCTGGAAACACCATATATTTT. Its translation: CASSLDGAGHSGNTIYF.

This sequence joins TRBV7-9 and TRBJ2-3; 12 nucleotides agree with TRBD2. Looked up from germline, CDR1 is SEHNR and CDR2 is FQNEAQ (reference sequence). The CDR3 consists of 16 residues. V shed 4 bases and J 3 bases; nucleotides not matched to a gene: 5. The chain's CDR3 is CASSSPLAGGTDTQYF. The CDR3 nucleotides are TGTGCCAGCAGCTCCCCCCTAGCGGGGGGGACAGATACGCAGTATTTT.

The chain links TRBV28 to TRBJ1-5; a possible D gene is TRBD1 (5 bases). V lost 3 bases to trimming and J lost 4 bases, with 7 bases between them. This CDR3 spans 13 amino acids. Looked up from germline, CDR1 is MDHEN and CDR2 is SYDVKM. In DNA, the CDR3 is TGTGCCAGCAGTTTGGACATGAATCAGCCCCAGCATTTT. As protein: CASSLDMNQPQHF.

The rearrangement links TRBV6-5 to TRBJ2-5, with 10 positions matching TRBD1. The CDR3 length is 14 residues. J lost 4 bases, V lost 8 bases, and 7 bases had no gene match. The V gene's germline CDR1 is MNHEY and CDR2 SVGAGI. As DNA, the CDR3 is TGTGCCAGCGCCCTTCGGACAGGGGGAGAGACCCAGTACTTC. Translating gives CASALRTGGETQYF.

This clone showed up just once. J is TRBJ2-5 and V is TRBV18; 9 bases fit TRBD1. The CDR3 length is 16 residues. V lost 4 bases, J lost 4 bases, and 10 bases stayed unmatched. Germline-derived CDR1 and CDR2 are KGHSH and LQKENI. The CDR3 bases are TGTGCCAGCTCACTACAGCCACAGGGGGCGCGAGAGACCCAGTACTTC. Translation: CASSLQPQGARETQYF.

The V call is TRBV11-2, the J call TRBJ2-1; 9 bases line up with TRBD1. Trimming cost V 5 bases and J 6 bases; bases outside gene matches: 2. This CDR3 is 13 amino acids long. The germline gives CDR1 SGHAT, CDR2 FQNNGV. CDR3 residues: CASSRDRVNEQFF. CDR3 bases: TGTGCCAGCAGCCGGGACAGGGTCAATGAGCAGTTCTTC. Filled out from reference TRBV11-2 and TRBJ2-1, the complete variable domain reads EAGVAQSPRYKIIEKRQSVAFWCNPISGHATLYWYQQILGQGPKLLIQFQNNGVVDDSQLPKDRFSAERLKGVDSTLKIQPAKLEDSAVYLCASSRDRVNEQFFGPGTRLTVL.

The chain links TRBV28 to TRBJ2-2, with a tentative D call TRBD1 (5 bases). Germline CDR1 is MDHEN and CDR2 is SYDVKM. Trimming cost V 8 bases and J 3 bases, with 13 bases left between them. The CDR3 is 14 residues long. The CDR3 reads CASAGAGYTGELFF. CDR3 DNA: TGTGCCAGCGCTGGGGCAGGGTACACCGGGGAGCTGTTTTTT. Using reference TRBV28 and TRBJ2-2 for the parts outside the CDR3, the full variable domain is DVKVTQSSRYLVKRTGEKVFLECVQDMDHENMFWYRQDPGLGLRLIYFSYDVKMKEKGDIPEGYSVSREKKERFSLILESASTNQTSMYLCASAGAGYTGELFFGEGSRLTVL.

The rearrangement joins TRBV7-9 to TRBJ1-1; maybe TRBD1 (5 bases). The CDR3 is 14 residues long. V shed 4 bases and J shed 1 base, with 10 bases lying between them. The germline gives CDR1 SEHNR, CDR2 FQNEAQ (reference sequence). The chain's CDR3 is CASSSTDSNTEAFF. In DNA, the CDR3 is TGTGCCAGCAGCTCGACAGATTCGAACACTGAAGCTTTCTTT.

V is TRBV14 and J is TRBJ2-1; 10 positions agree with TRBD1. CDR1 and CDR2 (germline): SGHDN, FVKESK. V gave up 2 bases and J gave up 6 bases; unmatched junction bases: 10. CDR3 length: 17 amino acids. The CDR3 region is CASSQPTLRQGANEQFF. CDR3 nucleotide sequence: TGTGCCAGCAGCCAACCCACATTGAGACAGGGGGCCAATGAGCAGTTCTTC.

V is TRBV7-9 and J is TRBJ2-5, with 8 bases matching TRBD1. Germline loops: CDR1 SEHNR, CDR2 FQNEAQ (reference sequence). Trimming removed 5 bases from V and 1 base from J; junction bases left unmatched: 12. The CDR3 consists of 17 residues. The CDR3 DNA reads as TGTGCCAGCAGCCCCCAGCAGACACAGGGGGGCCAAGAGACCCAGTACTTC. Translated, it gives CASSPQQTQGGQETQYF.

The CDR3 coding sequence is TGTGCCTCTAGGTCGAATCAGCCCCAGCATTTT. Residues: CASRSNQPQHF. This chain connects TRBV28 to TRBJ1-5; D unresolved. This CDR3 spans 11 amino acids. Trimming took off 11 bases at V and 4 bases at J, with 9 bases between the two ends. Germline CDR1 MDHEN, CDR2 SYDVKM. Full variable domain (outside the CDR3, taken from reference TRBV28 and TRBJ1-5): DVKVTQSSRYLVKRTGEKVFLECVQDMDHENMFWYRQDPGLGLRLIYFSYDVKMKEKGDIPEGYSVSREKKERFSLILESASTNQTSMYLCASRSNQPQHFGDGTRLSIL.

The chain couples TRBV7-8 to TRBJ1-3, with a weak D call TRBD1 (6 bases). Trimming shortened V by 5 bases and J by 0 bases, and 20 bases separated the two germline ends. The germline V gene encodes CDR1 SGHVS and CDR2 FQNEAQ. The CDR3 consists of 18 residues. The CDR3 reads CASSPRLVGASSGNTIYF. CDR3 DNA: TGTGCCAGCAGCCCGAGGCTGGTGGGGGCTAGCTCTGGAAACACCATATATTTT.

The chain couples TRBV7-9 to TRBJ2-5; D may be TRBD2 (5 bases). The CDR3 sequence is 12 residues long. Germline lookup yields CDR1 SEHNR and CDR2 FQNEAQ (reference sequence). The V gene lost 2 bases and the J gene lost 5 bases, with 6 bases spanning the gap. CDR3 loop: CASSLLAETQYF. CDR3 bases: TGTGCCAGCAGCTTATTAGCGGAGACCCAGTACTTC.

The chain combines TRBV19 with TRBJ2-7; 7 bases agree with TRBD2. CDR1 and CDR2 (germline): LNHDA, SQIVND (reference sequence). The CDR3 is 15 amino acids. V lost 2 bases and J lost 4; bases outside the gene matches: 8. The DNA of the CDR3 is TGTGCCAGTAGTATATTTGGGGAGGGCAGTTACGAGCAGTACTTC. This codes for CASSIFGEGSYEQYF.

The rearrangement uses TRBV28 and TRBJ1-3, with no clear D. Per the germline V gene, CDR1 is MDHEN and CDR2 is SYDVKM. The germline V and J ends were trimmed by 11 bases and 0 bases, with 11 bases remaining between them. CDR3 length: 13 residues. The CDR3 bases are TGTGCCGTACGCGGTAGCTCTGGAAACACCATATATTTT. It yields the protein CAVRGSSGNTIYF. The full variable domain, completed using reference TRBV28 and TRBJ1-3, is DVKVTQSSRYLVKRTGEKVFLECVQDMDHENMFWYRQDPGLGLRLIYFSYDVKMKEKGDIPEGYSVSREKKERFSLILESASTNQTSMYLCAVRGSSGNTIYFGEGSWLTVV.